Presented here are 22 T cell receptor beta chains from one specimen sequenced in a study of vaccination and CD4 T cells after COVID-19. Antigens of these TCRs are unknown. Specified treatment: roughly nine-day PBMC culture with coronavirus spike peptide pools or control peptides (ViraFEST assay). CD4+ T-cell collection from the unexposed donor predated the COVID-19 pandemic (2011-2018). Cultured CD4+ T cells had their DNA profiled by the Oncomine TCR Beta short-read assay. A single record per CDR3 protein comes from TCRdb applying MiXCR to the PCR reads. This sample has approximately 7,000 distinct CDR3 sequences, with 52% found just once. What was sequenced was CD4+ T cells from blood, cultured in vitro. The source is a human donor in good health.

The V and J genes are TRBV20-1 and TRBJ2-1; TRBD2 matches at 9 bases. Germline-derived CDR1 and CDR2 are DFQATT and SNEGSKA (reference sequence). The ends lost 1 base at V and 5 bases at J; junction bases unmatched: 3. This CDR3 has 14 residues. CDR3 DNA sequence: TGCAGTGCTAGAGGAATAGCGGGAGACAATGAGCAGTTCTTC. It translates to CSARGIAGDNEQFF.

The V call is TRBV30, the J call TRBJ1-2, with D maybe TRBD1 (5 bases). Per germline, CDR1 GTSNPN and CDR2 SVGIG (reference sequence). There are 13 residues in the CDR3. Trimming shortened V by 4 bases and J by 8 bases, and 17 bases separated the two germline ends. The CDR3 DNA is TGTGCCTGGAACTTTCGGGGGAAGGACGGCTACACCTTC. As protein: CAWNFRGKDGYTF.

The CDR3 DNA reads as TGCGCCAGCAGCCTCCAACAGGGCGCCGGAAACACCATATATTTT. Encoded protein: CASSLQQGAGNTIYF. The chain joins TRBV5-1 to TRBJ1-3; perhaps TRBD1 as D (6 bases). This CDR3 spans 15 amino acids. The ends were cut back, 4 bases at V and 4 bases at J, with 15 bases in the middle. Germline V gene data show CDR1 as SGHRS and CDR2 as YFSETQ.

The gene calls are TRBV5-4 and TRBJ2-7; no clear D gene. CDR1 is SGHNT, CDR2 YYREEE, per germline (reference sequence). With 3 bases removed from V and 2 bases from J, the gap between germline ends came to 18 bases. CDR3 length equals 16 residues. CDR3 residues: CASSSLDGREPYEQYF. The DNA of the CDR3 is TGTGCCAGCAGCTCATTGGACGGCCGTGAACCCTACGAGCAGTACTTC.

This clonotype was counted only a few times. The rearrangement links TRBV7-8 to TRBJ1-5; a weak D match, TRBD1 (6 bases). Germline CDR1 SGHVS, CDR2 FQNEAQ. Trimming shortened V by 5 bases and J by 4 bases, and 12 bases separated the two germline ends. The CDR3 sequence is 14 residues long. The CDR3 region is CASSPGVGNQPQHF. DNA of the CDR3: TGTGCCAGCAGCCCAGGGGTTGGGAATCAGCCCCAGCATTTT.

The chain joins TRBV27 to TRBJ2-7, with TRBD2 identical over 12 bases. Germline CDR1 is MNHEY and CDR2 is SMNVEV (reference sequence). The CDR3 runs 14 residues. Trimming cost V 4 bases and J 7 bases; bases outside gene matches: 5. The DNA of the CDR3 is TGTGCCAGCAGTTCTAGCGGGAGGGCCAGGGAGCAGTACTTC. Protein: CASSSSGRAREQYF.

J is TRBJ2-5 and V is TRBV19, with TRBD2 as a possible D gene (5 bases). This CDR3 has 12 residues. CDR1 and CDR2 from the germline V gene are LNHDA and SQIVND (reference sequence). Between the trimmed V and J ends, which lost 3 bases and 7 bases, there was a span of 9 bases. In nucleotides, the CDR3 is TGTGCCAGTAGTATCGCAGGAGGGACCCAGTACTTC. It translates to CASSIAGGTQYF. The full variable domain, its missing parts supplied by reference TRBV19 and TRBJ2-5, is DGGITQSPKYLFRKEGQNVTLSCEQNLNHDAMYWYRQDPGQGLRLIYYSQIVNDFQKGDIAEGYSVSREKKESFPLTVTSAQKNPTAFYLCASSIAGGTQYFGPGTRLLVL.

This chain's CDR3 is CASSLYSGSYEQYF. The CDR3 nucleotides read TGTGCCAGCAGTTTATATAGCGGGAGCTACGAGCAGTACTTC. The J gene is TRBJ2-7, the V gene TRBV27, with TRBD2 matching over 9 bases. Per germline, CDR1 MNHEY and CDR2 SMNVEV (reference sequence). The CDR3 contains 14 residues. V trimming: 1 base; J trimming: 3 bases; junction bases outside the gene matches: 1.

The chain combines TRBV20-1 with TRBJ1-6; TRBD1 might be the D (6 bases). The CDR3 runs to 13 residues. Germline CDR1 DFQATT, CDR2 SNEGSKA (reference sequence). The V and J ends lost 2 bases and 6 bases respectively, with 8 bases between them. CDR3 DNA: TGCAGTGCTAGACAGGGGCGTAATTCACCCCTCCACTTT. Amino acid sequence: CSARQGRNSPLHF.

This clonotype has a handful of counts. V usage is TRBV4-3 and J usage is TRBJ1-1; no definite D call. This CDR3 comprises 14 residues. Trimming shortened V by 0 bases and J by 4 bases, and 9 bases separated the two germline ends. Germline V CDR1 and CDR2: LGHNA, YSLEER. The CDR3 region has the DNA TGCGCCAGCAGCCAAGATAGGCCAGCCACTGAAGCTTTCTTT. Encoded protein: CASSQDRPATEAFF.

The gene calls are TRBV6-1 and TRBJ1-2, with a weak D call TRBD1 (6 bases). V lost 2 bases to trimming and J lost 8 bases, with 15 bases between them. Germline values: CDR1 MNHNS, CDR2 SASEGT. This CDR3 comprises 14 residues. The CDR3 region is CASSEFVRGNGYTF. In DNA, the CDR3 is TGTGCCAGCAGTGAATTTGTCAGGGGCAACGGCTACACCTTC.

Here the CDR3 reads CASSIRGRNTEAFF. CDR3 coding DNA: TGTGCCAGTAGTATCAGGGGCAGGAACACTGAAGCTTTCTTT. The chain employs TRBV19 and TRBJ1-1; a weak D match, TRBD1 (6 bases). The CDR3 has 14 residues. Germline CDR1 is LNHDA and CDR2 is SQIVND (reference sequence). Trimming took 3 bases from V and 1 from J, leaving 9 bases between them.

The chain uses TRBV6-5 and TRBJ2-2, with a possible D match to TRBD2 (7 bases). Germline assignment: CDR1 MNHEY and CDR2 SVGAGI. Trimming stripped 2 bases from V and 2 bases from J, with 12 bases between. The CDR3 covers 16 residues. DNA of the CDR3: TGTGCCAGCAGTTACATTCCGGGGGGCAACACCGGGGAGCTGTTTTTT. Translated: CASSYIPGGNTGELFF.

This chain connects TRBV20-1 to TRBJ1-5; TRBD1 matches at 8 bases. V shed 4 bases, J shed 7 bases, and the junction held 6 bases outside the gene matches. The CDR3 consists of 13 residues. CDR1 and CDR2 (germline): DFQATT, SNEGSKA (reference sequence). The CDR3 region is CSANQGAGQPQHF. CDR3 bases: TGCAGTGCTAACCAGGGGGCTGGCCAGCCCCAGCATTTT.

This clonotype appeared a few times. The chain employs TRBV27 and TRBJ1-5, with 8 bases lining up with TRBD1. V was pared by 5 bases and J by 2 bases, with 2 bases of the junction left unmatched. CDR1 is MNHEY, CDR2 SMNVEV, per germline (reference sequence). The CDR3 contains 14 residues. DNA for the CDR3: TGTGCCAGCAGTCTGGGACAGGGCAATCAGCCCCAGCATTTT. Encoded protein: CASSLGQGNQPQHF.

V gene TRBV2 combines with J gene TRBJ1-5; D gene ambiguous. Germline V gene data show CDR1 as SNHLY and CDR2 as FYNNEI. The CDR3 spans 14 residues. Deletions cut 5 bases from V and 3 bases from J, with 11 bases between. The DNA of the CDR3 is TGTGCCAGCAGTCCTGAGTTTGCCAATCAGCCCCAGCATTTT. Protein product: CASSPEFANQPQHF.

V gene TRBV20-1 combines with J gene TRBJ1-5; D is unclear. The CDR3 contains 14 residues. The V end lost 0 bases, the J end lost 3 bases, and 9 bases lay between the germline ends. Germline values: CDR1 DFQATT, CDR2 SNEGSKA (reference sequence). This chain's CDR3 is CSARDPGYNQPQHF. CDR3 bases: TGCAGTGCTAGAGATCCAGGATACAATCAGCCCCAGCATTTT.

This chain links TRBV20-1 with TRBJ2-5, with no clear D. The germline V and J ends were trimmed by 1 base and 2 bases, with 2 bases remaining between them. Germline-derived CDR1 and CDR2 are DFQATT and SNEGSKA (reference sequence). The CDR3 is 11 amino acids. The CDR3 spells CSARVQETQYF. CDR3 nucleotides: TGCAGTGCTAGAGTGCAAGAGACCCAGTACTTC.

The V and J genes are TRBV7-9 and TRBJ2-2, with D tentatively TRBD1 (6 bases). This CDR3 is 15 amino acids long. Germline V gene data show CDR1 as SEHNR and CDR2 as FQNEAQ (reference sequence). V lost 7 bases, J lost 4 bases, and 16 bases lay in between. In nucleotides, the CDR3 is TGTGCCAGCACCGTACAGGGTCCCGCCACCGGGGAGCTGTTTTTT. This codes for CASTVQGPATGELFF. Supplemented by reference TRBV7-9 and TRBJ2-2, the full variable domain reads DTGVSQNPRHKITKRGQNVTFRCDPISEHNRLYWYRQTLGQGPEFLTYFQNEAQLEKSRLLSDRFSAERPKGSFSTLEIQRTEQGDSAMYLCASTVQGPATGELFFGEGSRLTVL.

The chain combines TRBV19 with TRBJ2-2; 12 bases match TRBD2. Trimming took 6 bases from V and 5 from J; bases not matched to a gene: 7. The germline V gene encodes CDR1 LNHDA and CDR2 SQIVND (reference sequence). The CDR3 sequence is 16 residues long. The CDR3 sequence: CASRSSGRAGTGELFF. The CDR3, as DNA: TGTGCCAGTAGGTCTAGCGGGAGGGCCGGAACCGGGGAGCTGTTTTTT.

The CDR3 bases are TGTGCCACCCGTCCTGGGGGCGCGAACTATGGCTACACCTTC. Translating it yields CATRPGGANYGYTF. This sequence joins TRBV24-1 and TRBJ1-2; D may be TRBD1 (6 bases). Trimming removed 9 bases at V and 2 bases at J, with 15 bases between. Germline CDR1 is KGHDR and CDR2 is SFDVKD. This CDR3 contains 14 residues.

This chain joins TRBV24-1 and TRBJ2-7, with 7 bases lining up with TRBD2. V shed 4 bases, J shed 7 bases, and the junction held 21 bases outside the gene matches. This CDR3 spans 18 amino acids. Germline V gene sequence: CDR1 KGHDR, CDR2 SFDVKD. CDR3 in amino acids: CATSDPAFGAGASREQYF. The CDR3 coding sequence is TGTGCCACCAGTGACCCCGCCTTCGGGGCGGGAGCGAGTCGGGAGCAGTACTTC.